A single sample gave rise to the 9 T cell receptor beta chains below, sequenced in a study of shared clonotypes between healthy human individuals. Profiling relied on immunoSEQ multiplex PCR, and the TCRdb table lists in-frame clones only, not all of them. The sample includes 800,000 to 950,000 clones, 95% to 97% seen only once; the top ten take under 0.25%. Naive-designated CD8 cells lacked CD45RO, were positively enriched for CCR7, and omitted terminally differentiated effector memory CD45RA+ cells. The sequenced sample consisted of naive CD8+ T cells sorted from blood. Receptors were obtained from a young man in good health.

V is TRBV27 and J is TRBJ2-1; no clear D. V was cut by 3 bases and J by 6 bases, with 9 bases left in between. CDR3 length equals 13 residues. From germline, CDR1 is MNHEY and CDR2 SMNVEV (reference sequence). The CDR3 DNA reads TGTGCCAGCAGTTTGTACATAAGCAATGAGCAGTTCTTC. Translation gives CASSLYISNEQFF.

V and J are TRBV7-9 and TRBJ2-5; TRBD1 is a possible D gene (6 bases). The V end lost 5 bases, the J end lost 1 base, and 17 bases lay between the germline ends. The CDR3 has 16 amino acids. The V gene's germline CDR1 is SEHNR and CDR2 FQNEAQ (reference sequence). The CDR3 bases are TGTGCCAGCAGCCCTAGGGGTGGGGGCCCCCAAGAGACCCAGTACTTC. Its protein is CASSPRGGGPQETQYF.

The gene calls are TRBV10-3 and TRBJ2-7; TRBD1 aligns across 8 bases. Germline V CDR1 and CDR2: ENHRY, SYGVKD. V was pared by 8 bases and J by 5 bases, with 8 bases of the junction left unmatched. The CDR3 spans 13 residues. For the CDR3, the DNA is TGTGCCATCTGGAGGACAGGGTTCAACGAGCAGTACTTC. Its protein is CAIWRTGFNEQYF.

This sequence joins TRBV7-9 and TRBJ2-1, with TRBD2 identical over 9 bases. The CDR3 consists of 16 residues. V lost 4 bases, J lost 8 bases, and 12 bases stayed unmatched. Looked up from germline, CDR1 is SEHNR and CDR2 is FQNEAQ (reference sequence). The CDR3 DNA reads TGTGCCAGCAGCTCCACGTTAGCGGGAGTTATCTATGAGCAGTTCTTC. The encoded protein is CASSSTLAGVIYEQFF.

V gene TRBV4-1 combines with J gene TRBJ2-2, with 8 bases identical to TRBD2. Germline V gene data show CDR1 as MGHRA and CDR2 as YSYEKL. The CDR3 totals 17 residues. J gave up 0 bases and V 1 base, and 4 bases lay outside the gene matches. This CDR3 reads CASSQGPTSANTGELFF. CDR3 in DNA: TGCGCCAGCAGCCAAGGACCGACTAGCGCGAACACCGGGGAGCTGTTTTTT.

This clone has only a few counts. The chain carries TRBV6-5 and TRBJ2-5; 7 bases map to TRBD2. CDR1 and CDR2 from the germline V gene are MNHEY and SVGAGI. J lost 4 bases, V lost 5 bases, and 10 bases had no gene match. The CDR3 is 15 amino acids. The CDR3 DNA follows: TGTGCCAGCAGTCAAACTAGCGTAAGAGGAGAGACCCAGTACTTC. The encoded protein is CASSQTSVRGETQYF.

CDR3 DNA sequence: TGTGCCAGCAGCCCGGGTACGGTACGGGACCTCTCCTACAATGAGCAGTTCTTC. It translates to CASSPGTVRDLSYNEQFF. This sequence joins TRBV5-4 and TRBJ2-1; perhaps D is TRBD1 or TRBD2 (5 bases each). The CDR3 spans 18 residues. V lost 4 bases to trimming and J lost 0 bases, with 20 bases between them. In germline, CDR1 is SGHNT, CDR2 YYREEE (reference sequence).

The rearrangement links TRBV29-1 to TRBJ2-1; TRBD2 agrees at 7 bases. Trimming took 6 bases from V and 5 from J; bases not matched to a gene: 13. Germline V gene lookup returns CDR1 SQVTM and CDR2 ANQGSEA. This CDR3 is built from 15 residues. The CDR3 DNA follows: TGCAGCGTCAGACCAGCGGGGCGCAGACACAATGAGCAGTTCTTC. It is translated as CSVRPAGRRHNEQFF.

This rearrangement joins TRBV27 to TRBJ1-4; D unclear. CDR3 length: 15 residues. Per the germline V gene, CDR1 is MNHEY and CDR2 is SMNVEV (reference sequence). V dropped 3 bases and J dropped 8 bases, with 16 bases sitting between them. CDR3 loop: CASSLVSGSGEKLFF. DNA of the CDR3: TGTGCCAGCAGTTTGGTATCCGGGTCTGGAGAAAAACTGTTTTTT.